This TCR beta chain came from a study of OX40 agonist ivuxolimab in advanced cancers. The overall study: Each patient was given ivuxolimab into a vein every 2 weeks, at 0.01 to 10 mg/kg. Treatment received earlier with anti-PD-1, anti-PD-L1 or anti-CTLA-4 agents was allowed, and more than 35% had some. Study observations and caveats: In a subset of nonresponders, normalized T-cell clonal expansion was also low.

Germline CDR1 reads MNHNS; CDR2 reads SASEGT. This CDR3 is 15 amino acids long. The V gene lost 2 bases and the J gene lost 4 bases, with 11 bases spanning the gap. Using immunoSEQ multiplex PCR, the repertoire was profiled, and TCRdb retains in-frame clones only, with some absent. Of around 80,000 clones listed, about nine tenths are singletons. Note on this clone: The antigen remains unidentified.

The V and J genes are TRBV6-1 and TRBJ1-4; tentative D call: TRBD1 (6 bases). Specimen: CD4+ or CD8+ T cells sorted from blood, collected in a trial of the OX40 agonist ivuxolimab. The receptor was derived from an adult with an advanced solid tumor such as melanoma, head and neck, liver or kidney cancer. CDR3 sequence: CASSEFGGRNEKLFF. The CDR3 region has the DNA TGTGCCAGCAGTGAATTCGGGGGGCGTAATGAAAAACTGTTTTTT.